This passage covers 32 T cell receptor beta chains from one sample sequenced in a study of graft-versus-host responses after intestinal transplantation (dated by TCRdb to the early 2020s). Preparation of the library involved the immunoSEQ multiplex PCR assay. This is the immuneACCESS table as TCRdb keeps it, with only in-frame sequences that have V and J called. A part of the clones is gone; compared with another copy, unresolved V genes explain less than half, and the rest is unexplained. This sample has roughly 90,000 clones in its table, and 75% to 95% of those were observed once. The ten top clones hold 6% of the sample. The antigens for these receptors are not known. Interpreted using the paper, the time point label stands for: cells obtained before transplantation from donor or recipient. This specimen was unstimulated CD8+ T cells sorted from spleen or lymph node cells, taken before intestinal transplant. The receptors here all came from a human donor who received an intestinal transplant.

This chain joins TRBV7-9 and TRBJ1-2, with unresolved D. The CDR3 is made up of 15 amino acids. V lost 1 base and J 0 bases, leaving 9 bases between the germline ends. Germline CDR1 SEHNR, CDR2 FQNEAQ (reference sequence). Here the CDR3 DNA reads TGTGCCAGCAGCTTAGATGGAGGTTCTAACTATGGCTACACCTTC. It codes for CASSLDGGSNYGYTF. Together with reference TRBV7-9 and TRBJ1-2, the CDR3 gives the full variable domain: DTGVSQNPRHKITKRGQNVTFRCDPISEHNRLYWYRQTLGQGPEFLTYFQNEAQLEKSRLLSDRFSAERPKGSFSTLEIQRTEQGDSAMYLCASSLDGGSNYGYTFGSGTRLTVV.

The J gene is TRBJ1-1, the V gene TRBV2; maybe TRBD1 (5 bases). Germline V gives CDR1 SNHLY, CDR2 FYNNEI. Deletions cut 5 bases from V and 0 bases from J, with 10 bases between. The CDR3 totals 14 residues. The CDR3 loop reads CASSRGRMNTEAFF. The CDR3 DNA reads TGTGCCAGCAGTAGGGGACGGATGAACACTGAAGCTTTCTTT.

The V and J genes are TRBV6-5 and TRBJ2-7; TRBD2 aligns across 8 bases. Trimming took 8 bases from V and 4 from J; bases not matched to a gene: 7. CDR3 length equals 13 residues. Germline CDR1 is MNHEY and CDR2 is SVGAGI. The CDR3 DNA follows: TGTGCCAGCGGAACTAGCGGTTCATACGAGCAGTACTTC. Residues: CASGTSGSYEQYF.

V gene TRBV6-5 combines with J gene TRBJ1-3, with no clear D. CDR3 length: 14 residues. V was clipped by 6 bases and J by 0 bases, with 9 bases between them. Germline CDR1 is MNHEY and CDR2 is SVGAGI. CDR3 loop: CASSPDTSGNTIYF. CDR3 bases: TGTGCCAGCAGCCCCGATACCTCTGGAAACACCATATATTTT.

The chain is built from TRBV6-5 and TRBJ2-7; tentatively, D is TRBD2 (5 bases). CDR3 length equals 13 residues. CDR1 MNHEY and CDR2 SVGAGI come from the germline V gene. V shed 0 bases and J shed 5 bases, with 8 bases lying between them. The CDR3 region has the DNA TGTGCCAGCAGTTACTCCGGGAAACACGAGCAGTACTTC. This sequence encodes CASSYSGKHEQYF.

V usage is TRBV28 and J usage is TRBJ2-1; 9 bases agree with TRBD1. Germline CDR1 reads MDHEN; CDR2 reads SYDVKM. Unmatched junction bases numbered 10, after V lost 5 bases and J lost 8 bases. This CDR3 is built from 15 residues. As DNA, the CDR3 is TGTGCCAGCAGTAACCGGGACAGGGACCTCGATGAGCAGTTCTTC. It yields the protein CASSNRDRDLDEQFF.

V and J are TRBV11-3 and TRBJ1-1, with TRBD1 as a possible D gene (6 bases). The CDR3 is 15 residues long. Trimming cost V 5 bases and J 1 base, with 14 bases left between them. CDR1 SGHNT and CDR2 YENEEA come from the germline V gene. CDR3 region: CASSEGGLANTEAFF. The CDR3 DNA follows: TGTGCCAGCAGCGAGGGGGGTTTGGCGAACACTGAAGCTTTCTTT.

The chain joins TRBV5-4 to TRBJ1-1; 10 bases map to TRBD1. This CDR3 contains 17 residues. CDR1 and CDR2 from the germline V gene are SGHNT and YYREEE (reference sequence). V lost 3 bases, J lost 2 bases, and 10 bases stayed unmatched. CDR3 coding DNA: TGTGCCAGCAGCTACCCGGGACAGGGGAAGGGCAACACTGAAGCTTTCTTT. This translates into CASSYPGQGKGNTEAFF.

The J gene is TRBJ1-3, the V gene TRBV27; D perhaps matches TRBD1 (5 bases). V lost 0 bases, J lost 3 bases, and 9 bases lay in between. Germline-derived CDR1 and CDR2 are MNHEY and SMNVEV (reference sequence). The length of the CDR3 is 15 residues. The CDR3 DNA sequence: TGTGCCAGCAGTTTATCCGGGGGGAGTGGAAACACCATATATTTT. It encodes CASSLSGGSGNTIYF.

The gene calls are TRBV7-2 and TRBJ2-3; possible D gene TRBD2, 6 bases. CDR3 length: 14 amino acids. CDR1 is SGHTA and CDR2 is FQGNSA in the germline V gene. With 4 bases removed from V and 3 bases from J, the gap between germline ends came to 11 bases. CDR3 in amino acids: CASSWTIKTDTQYF. CDR3 nucleotide sequence: TGTGCCAGCAGCTGGACTATTAAAACAGATACGCAGTATTTT.

The chain has TRBV2 and TRBJ2-1, with unresolved D. With 4 bases removed from V and 7 bases from J, the gap between germline ends came to 17 bases. CDR3 length: 15 amino acids. The germline V gene has CDR1 SNHLY and CDR2 FYNNEI. The CDR3 nucleotides read TGTGCCAGCAGTGGAGTGGGGATCGATCTGAATGAGCAGTTCTTC. As protein: CASSGVGIDLNEQFF.

The chain carries TRBV2 and TRBJ1-2; 10 nucleotides align to TRBD1. The CDR3 length is 16 residues. Per the germline V gene, CDR1 is SNHLY and CDR2 is FYNNEI. Germline trimming cut 8 bases from V and 5 bases from J; bases unmatched to any gene: 14. The CDR3 here is CASPSGPGTGEYGYTF. CDR3 sequence (DNA): TGTGCCAGCCCATCGGGCCCGGGGACAGGGGAATATGGCTACACCTTC.

The V and J genes are TRBV9 and TRBJ2-1, with a possible D match to TRBD2 (6 bases). The V end was cut by 2 bases, the J end by 0 bases, with 9 bases between. The CDR3 consists of 15 residues. CDR1 and CDR2 from the germline V gene are SGDLS and YYNGEE. The CDR3 sequence is CASSVSGSSYNEQFF. CDR3 DNA: TGTGCCAGCAGCGTCTCCGGGAGCTCCTACAATGAGCAGTTCTTC.

V and J are TRBV15 and TRBJ1-5, with D perhaps TRBD1 (6 bases). Trimming cost V 8 bases and J 4 bases, with 18 bases left between them. Germline V gene data show CDR1 as LNHNV and CDR2 as YYDKDF (reference sequence). The CDR3 totals 15 residues. As DNA, the CDR3 is TGTGCCACCCGAGAATTACAGGGACGAAATCAGCCCCAGCATTTT. This translates into CATRELQGRNQPQHF.

The rearrangement uses TRBV2 and TRBJ1-2; 10 bases line up with TRBD1. Germline lookup yields CDR1 SNHLY and CDR2 FYNNEI. The CDR3 is 13 residues long. The junction had 6 bases not matched to a gene; V was cut back by 9 bases and J by 5 bases. Here the CDR3 reads CARGTGDFYGYTF. The CDR3 nucleotides are TGTGCCAGGGGGACAGGGGACTTTTATGGCTACACCTTC.

This clone has just one count. This sequence joins TRBV29-1 and TRBJ2-5; D possibly corresponds to TRBD1 (5 bases). Per germline, CDR1 SQVTM and CDR2 ANQGSEA. This CDR3 has 14 amino acids. V was cut by 5 bases and J by 0 bases, with 13 bases left in between. CDR3 in DNA: TGCAGCGTTTTAGGGGCTTCGTACCAAGAGACCCAGTACTTC. As protein: CSVLGASYQETQYF.

The rearrangement joins TRBV5-1 to TRBJ1-3; D gene unclear. This CDR3 comprises 15 residues. Germline V gene data show CDR1 as SGHRS and CDR2 as YFSETQ. Trimming took off 1 base at V and 3 bases at J, with 11 bases between the two ends. This CDR3 reads CASSLRSRVGNTIYF. Written as DNA, the CDR3 is TGCGCCAGCAGCTTGAGGAGTCGGGTTGGAAACACCATATATTTT.

V gene TRBV15 combines with J gene TRBJ1-1; D not certain. The V gene's germline CDR1 is LNHNV and CDR2 YYDKDF (reference sequence). Trimming took off 7 bases at V and 1 base at J, with 10 bases between the two ends. The CDR3 runs 13 residues. CDR3 in amino acids: CATTHAGNTEAFF. CDR3 bases: TGTGCCACCACACACGCCGGGAACACTGAAGCTTTCTTT. Using reference TRBV15 and TRBJ1-1 for the parts outside the CDR3, the full variable domain is DAMVIQNPRYQVTQFGKPVTLSCSQTLNHNVMYWYQQKSSQAPKLLFHYYDKDFNNEADTPDNFQSRRPNTSFCFLDIRSPGLGDTAMYLCATTHAGNTEAFFGQGTRLTVV.

The chain is built from TRBV28 and TRBJ2-7; D gene unclear. Trimming took 3 bases from V and 3 from J, leaving 15 bases between them. CDR1 and CDR2 from the germline V gene are MDHEN and SYDVKM. The CDR3 totals 15 residues. The DNA of the CDR3 is TGTGCCAGCAGTTTTGTGGGTGATTCTCTCTACGAGCAGTACTTC. Translated: CASSFVGDSLYEQYF.

V is TRBV7-9 and J is TRBJ2-1; D unclear. CDR1 is SEHNR and CDR2 is FQNEAQ in the germline V gene (reference sequence). The CDR3 covers 15 residues. V was clipped by 5 bases and J by 3 bases, with 14 bases between them. The CDR3 nucleotides are TGTGCCAGCAGCCCCCCGAGCCTGCTCTACAATGAGCAGTTCTTC. This translates into CASSPPSLLYNEQFF.

This clone has only one observation. V is TRBV21-1 and J is TRBJ2-4; the table names TRBD1, a call not compared with the DNA. TRBV21-1 constitutes a pseudogene. The CDR3 loop spans 20 amino acids. The CDR3 bases are TGTGCCAGCAGCAAAGAACAAGGACAGGGGCCTCTTCTAGCCAAAAACATTCAGTACTTC. Amino acid sequence: CASSKEQGQGPLLAKNIQYF.

The chain joins TRBV4-1 to TRBJ2-7; 9 nucleotides align to TRBD1. V was clipped by 3 bases and J by 2 bases; unmatched bases: 8. The CDR3 is 16 residues long. CDR1 and CDR2 from the germline V gene are MGHRA and YSYEKL. CDR3 nucleotide sequence: TGCGCCAGCAGCCACCTGGACAGGGGCGGCCCCTACGAGCAGTACTTC. Amino acids: CASSHLDRGGPYEQYF.

This clone showed up just a few times. V and J are TRBV2 and TRBJ2-1; D is ambiguous. CDR1 and CDR2 from the germline V gene are SNHLY and FYNNEI. The ends were cut back, 3 bases at V and 0 bases at J, with 9 bases in the middle. The CDR3 is 15 residues long. The CDR3 here is CASSDTGSSYNEQFF. The CDR3 DNA sequence: TGTGCCAGCAGTGACACGGGTAGCTCCTACAATGAGCAGTTCTTC.

The genes are TRBV6-1 and TRBJ1-5; 9 bases agree with TRBD1. The V and J ends lost 4 bases and 6 bases, in that order; junction bases with no gene match: 4. This CDR3 region has 14 residues. Germline V gene sequence: CDR1 MNHNS, CDR2 SASEGT. The DNA for the CDR3 is TGTGCCAGCAGTGCCAGGACAGGGGTTCAGCCCCAGCATTTT. Protein product: CASSARTGVQPQHF.

The chain carries TRBV27 and TRBJ2-5, with 11 nucleotides matching TRBD2. V trimming: 6 bases; J trimming: 2 bases; junction bases outside the gene matches: 2. Looked up from germline, CDR1 is MNHEY and CDR2 is SMNVEV (reference sequence). The CDR3 is 14 amino acids. The CDR3 DNA is TGTGCCAGCAGGTTAGCGGGAGGGCAAGAGACCCAGTACTTC. It specifies CASRLAGGQETQYF.

This chain connects TRBV14 to TRBJ2-5; maybe TRBD1 (5 bases). The assigned J gene may be wrong: the sequence end matches TRBJ2-7 better. Germline V gives CDR1 SGHDN, CDR2 FVKESK. The CDR3 is made up of 16 amino acids. The CDR3 here is CASSQEVVGHAYEQYF. The CDR3 DNA follows: TGTGCCAGCAGCCAAGAAGTCGTAGGACACGCCTACGAGCAGTACTTC.

The chain recombines TRBV11-2 with TRBJ2-1; D may be TRBD2 (5 bases). CDR1 and CDR2 (germline): SGHAT, FQNNGV. The CDR3 extends over 16 amino acids. V shed 1 base and J shed 5 bases, with 15 bases lying between them. CDR3 in amino acids: CASSLAGGRPHNEQFF. Here the CDR3 DNA reads TGTGCCAGCAGCTTAGCCGGCGGGCGACCCCACAATGAGCAGTTCTTC.

V usage is TRBV5-6 and J usage is TRBJ1-5; D call uncertain. The CDR3 is 15 residues long. Germline V gene lookup returns CDR1 SGHDT and CDR2 YYEEEE. V was trimmed by 0 bases and J by 3 bases, leaving 10 bases between them. This CDR3 reads CASSLGQVDNQPQHF. The CDR3 DNA is TGTGCCAGCAGCTTGGGGCAGGTCGACAATCAGCCCCAGCATTTT. Complete variable domain (other parts from reference TRBV5-6 and TRBJ1-5): DAGVTQSPTHLIKTRGQQVTLRCSPKSGHDTVSWYQQALGQGPQFIFQYYEEEERQRGNFPDRFSGHQFPNYSSELNVNALLLGDSALYLCASSLGQVDNQPQHFGDGTRLSIL.

The V and J genes are TRBV5-6 and TRBJ2-7; weak D call: TRBD2 (7 bases). Deletions cut 4 bases from V and 3 bases from J, with 23 bases between. Per germline, CDR1 SGHDT and CDR2 YYEEEE. The CDR3 covers 17 residues. The CDR3 loop reads CASSGAGLAGAGYEQYF. CDR3 bases: TGTGCCAGCAGCGGGGCCGGGCTGGCGGGGGCAGGCTACGAGCAGTACTTC.

This clone was picked up one time. V usage is TRBV7-9 and J usage is TRBJ2-7, with D possibly being TRBD1 (6 bases). The CDR3 consists of 14 residues. The germline V gene has CDR1 SEHNR and CDR2 FQNEAQ (reference sequence). Trimming cost V 4 bases and J 0 bases, with 10 bases left between them. CDR3 sequence (DNA): TGTGCCAGCAGCTCCAGGGGCCTCTCCTACGAGCAGTACTTC. This gives the protein CASSSRGLSYEQYF.

The CDR3 is CAISESSPGQLNTEAFF. The CDR3 DNA is TGTGCCATCAGTGAGTCAAGCCCCGGACAGCTAAACACTGAAGCTTTCTTT. V and J are TRBV10-3 and TRBJ1-1; possibly TRBD1 for D (6 bases). CDR3 size: 17 residues. Germline V gives CDR1 ENHRY, CDR2 SYGVKD. V was clipped by 0 bases and J by 2 bases, with 16 bases between them.

The chain links TRBV2 to TRBJ1-2; 7 positions agree with TRBD1. The CDR3 sequence is 13 residues long. The J segment lost 5 bases and the V segment lost 3 bases, leaving 3 bases of the junction unmatched. The germline gives CDR1 SNHLY, CDR2 FYNNEI. The CDR3 region has the DNA TGTGCCAGCAGTGACGGGACAGCTTATGGCTACACCTTC. Translating gives CASSDGTAYGYTF.